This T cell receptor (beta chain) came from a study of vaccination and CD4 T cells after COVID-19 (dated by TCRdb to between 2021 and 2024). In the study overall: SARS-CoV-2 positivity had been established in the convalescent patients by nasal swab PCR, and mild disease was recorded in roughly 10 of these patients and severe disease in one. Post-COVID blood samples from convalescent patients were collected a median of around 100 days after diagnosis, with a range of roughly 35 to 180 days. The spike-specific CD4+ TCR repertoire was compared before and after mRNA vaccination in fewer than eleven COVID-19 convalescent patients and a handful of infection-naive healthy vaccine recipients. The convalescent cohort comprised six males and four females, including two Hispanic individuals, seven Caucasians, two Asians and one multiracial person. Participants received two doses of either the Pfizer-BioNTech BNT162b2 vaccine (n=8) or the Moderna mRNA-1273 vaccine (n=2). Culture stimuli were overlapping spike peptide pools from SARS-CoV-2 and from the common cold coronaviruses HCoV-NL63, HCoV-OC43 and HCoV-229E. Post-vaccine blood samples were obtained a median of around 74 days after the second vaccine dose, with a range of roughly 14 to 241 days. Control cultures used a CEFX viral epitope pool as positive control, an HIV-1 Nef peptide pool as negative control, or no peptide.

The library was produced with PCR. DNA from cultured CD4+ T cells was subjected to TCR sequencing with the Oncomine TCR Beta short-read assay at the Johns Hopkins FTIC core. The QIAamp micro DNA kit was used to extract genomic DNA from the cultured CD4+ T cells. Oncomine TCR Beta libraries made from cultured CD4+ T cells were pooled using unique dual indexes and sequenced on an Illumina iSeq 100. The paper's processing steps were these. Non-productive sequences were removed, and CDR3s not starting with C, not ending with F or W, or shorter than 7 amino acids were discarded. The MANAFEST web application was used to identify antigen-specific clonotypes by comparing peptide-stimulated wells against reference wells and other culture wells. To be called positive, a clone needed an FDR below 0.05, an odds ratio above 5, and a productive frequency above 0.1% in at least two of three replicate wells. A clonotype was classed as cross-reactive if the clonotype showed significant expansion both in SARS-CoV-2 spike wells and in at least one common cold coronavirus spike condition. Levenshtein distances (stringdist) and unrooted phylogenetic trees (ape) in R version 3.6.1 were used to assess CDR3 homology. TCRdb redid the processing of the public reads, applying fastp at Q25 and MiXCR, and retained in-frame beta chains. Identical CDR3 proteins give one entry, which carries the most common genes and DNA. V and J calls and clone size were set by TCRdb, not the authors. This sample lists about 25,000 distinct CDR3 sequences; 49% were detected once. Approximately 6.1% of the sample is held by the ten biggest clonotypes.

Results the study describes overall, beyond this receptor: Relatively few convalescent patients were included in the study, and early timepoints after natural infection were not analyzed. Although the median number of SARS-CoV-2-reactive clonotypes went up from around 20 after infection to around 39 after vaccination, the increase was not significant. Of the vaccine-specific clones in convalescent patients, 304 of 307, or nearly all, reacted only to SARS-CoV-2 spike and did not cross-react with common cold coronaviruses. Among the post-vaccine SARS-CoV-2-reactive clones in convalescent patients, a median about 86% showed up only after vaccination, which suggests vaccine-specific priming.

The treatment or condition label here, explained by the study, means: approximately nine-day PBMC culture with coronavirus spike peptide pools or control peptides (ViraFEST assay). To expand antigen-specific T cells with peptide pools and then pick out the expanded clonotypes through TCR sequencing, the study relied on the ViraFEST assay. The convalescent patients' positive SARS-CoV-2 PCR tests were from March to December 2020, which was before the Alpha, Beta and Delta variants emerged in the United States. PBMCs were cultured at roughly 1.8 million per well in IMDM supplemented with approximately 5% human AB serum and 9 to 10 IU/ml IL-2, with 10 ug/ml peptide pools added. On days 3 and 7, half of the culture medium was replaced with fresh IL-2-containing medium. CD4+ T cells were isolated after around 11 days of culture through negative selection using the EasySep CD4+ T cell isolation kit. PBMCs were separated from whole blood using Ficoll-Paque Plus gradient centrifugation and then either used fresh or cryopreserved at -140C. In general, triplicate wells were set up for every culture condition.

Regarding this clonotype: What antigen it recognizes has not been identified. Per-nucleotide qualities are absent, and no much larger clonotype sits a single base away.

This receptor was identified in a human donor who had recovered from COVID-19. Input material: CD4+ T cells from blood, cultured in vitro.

The base sequence is TGTGCCAGCAGTTCTCGACAGGGGGGTTATGGCTACACCTTC. Translation gives CASSSRQGGYGYTF. This chain joins TRBV12-3 or TRBV12-4 to TRBJ1-2, with 9 middle bases fitting TRBD1. For this chain, trimming is 4 bases at the V end and 5 bases at the J end, and the number of junction bases without a gene match is 5. From the cysteine up to the phenylalanine, the CDR3 has a length of 14 residues. The only DNA kept is the CDR3, 42 bases in frame from the first base.